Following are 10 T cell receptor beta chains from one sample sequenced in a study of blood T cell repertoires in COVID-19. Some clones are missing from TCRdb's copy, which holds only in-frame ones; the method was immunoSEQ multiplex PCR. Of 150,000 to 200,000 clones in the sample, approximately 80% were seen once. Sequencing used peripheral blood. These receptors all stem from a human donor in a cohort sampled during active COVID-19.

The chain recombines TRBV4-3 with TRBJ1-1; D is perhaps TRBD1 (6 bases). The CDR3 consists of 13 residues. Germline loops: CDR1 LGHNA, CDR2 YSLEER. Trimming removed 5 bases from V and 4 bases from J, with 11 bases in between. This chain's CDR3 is CASSFGQFTEAFF. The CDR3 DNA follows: TGCGCCAGCAGCTTTGGACAGTTCACTGAAGCTTTCTTT.

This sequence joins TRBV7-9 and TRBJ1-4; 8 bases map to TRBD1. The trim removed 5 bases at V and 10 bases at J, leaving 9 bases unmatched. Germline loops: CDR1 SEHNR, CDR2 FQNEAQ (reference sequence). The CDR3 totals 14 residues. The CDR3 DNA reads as TGTGCCAGCAGCGCGGACAGGGTGATGGGAAAACTGTTTTTT. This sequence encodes CASSADRVMGKLFF.

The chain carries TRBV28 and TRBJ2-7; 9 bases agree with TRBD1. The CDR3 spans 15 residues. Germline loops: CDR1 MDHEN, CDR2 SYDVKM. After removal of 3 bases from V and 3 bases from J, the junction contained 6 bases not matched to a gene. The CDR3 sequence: CASSLGGQGNYEQYF. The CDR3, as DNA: TGTGCCAGCAGTTTGGGGGGACAGGGAAACTACGAGCAGTACTTC.

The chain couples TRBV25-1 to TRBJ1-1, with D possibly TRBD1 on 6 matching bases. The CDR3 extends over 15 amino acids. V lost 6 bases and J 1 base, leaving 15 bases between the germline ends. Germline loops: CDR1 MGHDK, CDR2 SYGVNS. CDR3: CASSPGHGGNTEAFF. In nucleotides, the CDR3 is TGTGCCAGCAGCCCGGGACACGGAGGGAACACTGAAGCTTTCTTT.

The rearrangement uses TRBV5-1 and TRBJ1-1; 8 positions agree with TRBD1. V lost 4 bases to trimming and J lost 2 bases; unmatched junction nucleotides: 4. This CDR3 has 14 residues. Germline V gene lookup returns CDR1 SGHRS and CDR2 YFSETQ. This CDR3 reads CASSPGQANTEAFF. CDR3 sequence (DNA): TGCGCCAGCAGCCCGGGACAGGCCAACACTGAAGCTTTCTTT.

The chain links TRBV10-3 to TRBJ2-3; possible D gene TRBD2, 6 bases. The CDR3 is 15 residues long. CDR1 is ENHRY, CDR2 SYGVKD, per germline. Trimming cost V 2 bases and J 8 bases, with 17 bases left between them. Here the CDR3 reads CAISEDRVGGRTQYF. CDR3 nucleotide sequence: TGTGCCATCAGTGAGGATCGGGTGGGAGGTCGTACGCAGTATTTT.

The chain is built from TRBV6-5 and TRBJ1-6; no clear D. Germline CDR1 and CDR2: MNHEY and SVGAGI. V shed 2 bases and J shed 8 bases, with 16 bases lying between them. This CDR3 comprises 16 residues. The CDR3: CASSYAGSPPHSPLHF. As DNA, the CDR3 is TGTGCCAGCAGTTACGCGGGGTCGCCCCCTCATTCACCCCTCCACTTT.

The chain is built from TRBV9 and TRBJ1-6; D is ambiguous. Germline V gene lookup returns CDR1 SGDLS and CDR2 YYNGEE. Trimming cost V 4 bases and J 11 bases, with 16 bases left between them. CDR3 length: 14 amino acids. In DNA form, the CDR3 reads TGTGCCAGCAGCAGCACCCCACATCGGGCACCCCTCCACTTT. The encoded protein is CASSSTPHRAPLHF.

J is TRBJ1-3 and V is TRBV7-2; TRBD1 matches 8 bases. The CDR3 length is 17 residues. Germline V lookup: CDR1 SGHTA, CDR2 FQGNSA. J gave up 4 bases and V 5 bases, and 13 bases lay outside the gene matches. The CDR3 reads CASSVNSGGATGNTIYF. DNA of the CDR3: TGTGCCAGCAGCGTAAATTCAGGGGGCGCGACGGGAAACACCATATATTTT.

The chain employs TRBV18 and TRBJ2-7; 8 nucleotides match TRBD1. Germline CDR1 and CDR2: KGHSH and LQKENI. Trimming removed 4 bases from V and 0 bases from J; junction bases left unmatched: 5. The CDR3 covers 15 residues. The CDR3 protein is CASSRTTGGSYEQYF. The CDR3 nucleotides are TGTGCCAGCTCACGTACTACAGGGGGCTCCTACGAGCAGTACTTC. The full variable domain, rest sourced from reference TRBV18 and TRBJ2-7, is NAGVMQNPRHLVRRRGQEARLRCSPMKGHSHVYWYRQLPEEGLKFMVYLQKENIIDESGMPKERFSAEFPKEGPSILRIQQVVRGDSAAYFCASSRTTGGSYEQYFGPGTRLTVT.